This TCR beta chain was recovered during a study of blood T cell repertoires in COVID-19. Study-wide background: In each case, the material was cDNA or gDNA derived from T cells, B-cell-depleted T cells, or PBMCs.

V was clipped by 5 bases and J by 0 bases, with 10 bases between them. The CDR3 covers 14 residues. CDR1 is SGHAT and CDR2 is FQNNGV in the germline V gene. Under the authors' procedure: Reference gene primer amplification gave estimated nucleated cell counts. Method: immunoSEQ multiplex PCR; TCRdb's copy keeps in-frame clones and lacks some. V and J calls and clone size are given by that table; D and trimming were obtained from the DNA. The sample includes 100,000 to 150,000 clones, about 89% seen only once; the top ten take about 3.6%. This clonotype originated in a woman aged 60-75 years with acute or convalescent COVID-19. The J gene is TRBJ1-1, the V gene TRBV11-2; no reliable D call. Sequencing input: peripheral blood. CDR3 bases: TGTGCCAGCAGCCCTCGAGGGATGAACACTGAAGCTTTCTTT. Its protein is CASSPRGMNTEAFF.